This is a list of T cell receptor beta chains from one sample in a study of T cell repertoires in cytomegalovirus infection. From the reads, TCRdb called clonotypes with MiXCR, one entry per CDR3 protein. The repertoire holds under 350,000 distinct CDR3 sequences, with more than 9% as singletons. The sequencing sample was made of PBMCs. The source is a human donor in good health (CMV status not recorded). Some clones in this sample may be carry-over from other donors' samples. Both conserved end residues are part of each CDR3. The order of the fields is D gene, clone size, V gene, J gene, CDR3 DNA, CDR3 protein. A D gene is named only where the DNA matches it firmly. Clone size is stated in some rows and not others, as once, few, many or a class when expanded.

TRBD1	-	TRBV19	TRBJ2-1	TGTGCCAGTAGTGATTCCGGGACAGGGGGCTATGATGAGCAGTTCTTC	CASSDSGTGGYDEQFF
TRBD2	many	TRBV7-2	TRBJ2-3	TGTGCCAGCAGCTTAGTACGCGGGAGGTGGTCAGATACGCAGTATTTT	CASSLVRGRWSDTQYF
-	many	TRBV7-2	TRBJ2-1	TGTGCCAGCAGCTTCGCGGGACGGATATACAATGAGCAGTTCTTC	CASSFAGRIYNEQFF
-	many	TRBV7-2	TRBJ2-7	TGTGCCAGCAGCTTATGGCGGTCTGGGGAGCAGTACTTC	CASSLWRSGEQYF
TRBD1	-	TRBV19	TRBJ1-5	TGTGCCAGTAGAACCGGACAGGGAAGCAATCAGCCCCAGCATTTT	CASRTGQGSNQPQHF
-	many	TRBV7-6	TRBJ2-1	TGTGCCAGCAGCTTGGGTGACTGGGGGTATAATGAGCAGTTCTTC	CASSLGDWGYNEQFF
-	-	TRBV7-8	TRBJ2-7	TGTGCCAGCAGCTTACCGACAGGTCCCTACGAGCAGTACTTC	CASSLPTGPYEQYF
-	few	TRBV20-1	TRBJ1-1	TGCAGTGCTAGAGTTCCGGGGAGGGACACTGAAGCTTTCTTT	CSARVPGRDTEAFF
TRBD1	-	TRBV7-2	TRBJ1-2	TGTGCCAGCAGTCTCGGGACAGGGAGTATCTTCAGCTATGGCTACACCTTC	CASSLGTGSIFSYGYTF
-	-	TRBV7-6	TRBJ2-5	TGTGCCAGCAGTCCTAAGATGTACCAAGAGACCCAGTACTTC	CASSPKMYQETQYF
TRBD1	-	TRBV20-1	TRBJ1-2	TGCAGTGCTCTGACAGGGGCGAACAACTATGGCTACACCTTC	CSALTGANNYGYTF
-	-	TRBV4-3	TRBJ2-2	TGCGCCAGCAGCCGACGACTAGAGAACACCGGGGAGCTGTTTTTT	CASSRRLENTGELFF
-	once	TRBV15	TRBJ2-5	TGTGCCACCAGCAGAGATGTGGACCCCATCGGGACCCAGTACTTC	CATSRDVDPIGTQYF
-	-	TRBV7-9	TRBJ1-1	TGTGCCAGCAGCTTAAGTTTCGTGTACACTGAAGCTTTCTTT	CASSLSFVYTEAFF
-	few	TRBV28	TRBJ1-2	TGTGCCAGCAGGAGGGGACCGGGTGGCTACACCTTC	CASRRGPGGYTF
-	-	TRBV6-2/TRBV6-3	TRBJ2-1	TGTGCCAGCAGTTCTGGAGGGGCCATCGGTGAGCAGTTCTTC	CASSSGGAIGEQFF
TRBD1	-	TRBV11-2	TRBJ1-1	TGTGCCAGCAGCCAACGGACAGGGGGGACATCTGCAGCTTTCTTT	CASSQRTGGTSAAFF
-	-	TRBV7-9	TRBJ2-5	TGTGCCAGCAGCCACGGGGAGACCCAGTACTTC	CASSHGETQYF
-	-	TRBV12-3/TRBV12-4	TRBJ2-4	TGTGCCAGCAGTTTGGGCGGGGATACTACATTAGCCAAAAACATTCAGTACTTC	CASSLGGDTTLAKNIQYF
-	many	TRBV7-2	TRBJ1-6	TGTGCCAGCAGCTTACAGGGTATTAATTCACCCCTCCACTTT	CASSLQGINSPLHF
-	few	TRBV7-2	TRBJ2-5	TGTGCCAGCAGCTCTCTGGGGAGGCAAGAGACCCAGTACTTC	CASSSLGRQETQYF
TRBD2	-	TRBV2	TRBJ2-1	TGTGCCACCTTCCGGGAGGGCCACGGGGAGCAGTTCTTC	CATFREGHGEQFF
-	many	TRBV7-2	TRBJ2-2	TGTGCCAGCAGCTTAGGACAGCGGCCCGGGGAGCTGTTTTTT	CASSLGQRPGELFF
-	-	TRBV7-2	TRBJ2-5	TGTGCCAGCAGCCAGACAGCGTCGGTGGAGACCCAGTACTTC	CASSQTASVETQYF
-	-	TRBV7-2	TRBJ1-4	TGTGCCAGCAGCTTAGCAGGACGGAAACTGTTTTTT	CASSLAGRKLFF
TRBD2	many	TRBV28	TRBJ2-2	TGTGCCAGCAGTTCCTCCCCCCTAGCGGGAGTAGGCACCGGGGAGCTGTTTTTT	CASSSSPLAGVGTGELFF
TRBD1	many	TRBV7-4	TRBJ2-7	TGTGCCGTAGGGCGACAGGGGGTCCCTGGTGGCGAGCAGTACTTC	CAVGRQGVPGGEQYF
-	-	TRBV2	TRBJ1-5	TGTGCCAGCAAGGGTGATCGGGCCCCCGCCCGCCAGCCCCAGCATTTT	CASKGDRAPARQPQHF
-	many	TRBV29-1	TRBJ2-1	TGCAGCGTGGAGATGGGACGAGGAATTAATGAGCAGTTCTTC	CSVEMGRGINEQFF
-	-	TRBV4-1	TRBJ1-2	TGCGCCAGCAGCCAAGGAGGGACGGTAAACTATGGCTACACCTTC	CASSQGGTVNYGYTF
TRBD2	-	TRBV5-1	TRBJ2-5	TGCGCCAGCATCCTTGGAACTAGCGGGTCAGAGACCCAGTACTTC	CASILGTSGSETQYF
-	many	TRBV6-2/TRBV6-3	TRBJ1-1	TGTGCCAGCAGTTCCTACCTGAACACTGAAGCTTTCTTT	CASSSYLNTEAFF
-	many	TRBV12-3/TRBV12-4	TRBJ2-1	TGTGCCAGCAGACGCACGGGCCGCGAGGAGCAGTTCTTC	CASRRTGREEQFF
TRBD2	many	TRBV7-9	TRBJ2-3	TGTGCCAGCAGCTTAGACCGGGCGGGAGCCCTTGCAGATACGCAGTATTTT	CASSLDRAGALADTQYF
-	once	TRBV12-3/TRBV12-4	TRBJ1-3	TGTGCCAGCAGTCCCCGACAGACGACGGGAAACACCATATATTTT	CASSPRQTTGNTIYF
-	-	TRBV28	TRBJ1-5	TGTGCCATCAGGAAAAGTCATGTGGCAGGGGTATCAAATCAGCCCCAGCATTTT	CAIRKSHVAGVSNQPQHF
-	-	TRBV28	TRBJ2-4	TGTGCCAGCAGTACTATCGGGGCCTCGGTCGTCAACATTCAGTACTTC	CASSTIGASVVNIQYF
-	-	TRBV28	TRBJ1-5	TGTGCCAGCAGTCCACAGTTTTATAGCAATCAGCCCCAGCATTTT	CASSPQFYSNQPQHF
-	few	TRBV12-5	TRBJ1-2	TGTGCTAGTGCCCGGGAGGGGCCCTATGGCTACACCTTC	CASAREGPYGYTF
-	few	TRBV14	TRBJ1-6	TGTGCCAGCAGCCAAGATCTTCCAGGGCCCCCCTCCCTCCACTTT	CASSQDLPGPPSLHF
-	few	TRBV5-4	TRBJ2-5	TGTGCCAGCAGCTTGAAGCAGGGGCGTCAAGAGACCCAGTACTTC	CASSLKQGRQETQYF
-	few	TRBV20-1	TRBJ1-1	TGCAGTGCTTCGTCAGGGGTCACTGAAGCTTTCTTT	CSASSGVTEAFF
-	few	TRBV7-2	TRBJ1-5	TGTGCCAGCAGCTCATGGGGGGGGTATAGCAATCAGCCCCAGCATTTT	CASSSWGGYSNQPQHF
-	-	TRBV28	TRBJ1-3	TGTGCCAGCAGTTGGGATCTTTATGACAGGTCGGCTGGAAACACCATATATTTT	CASSWDLYDRSAGNTIYF
-	many	TRBV7-2	TRBJ1-4	TGTGCCAGCAGCTCCGTGGGAAGGGTTGAAAAACTGTTTTTT	CASSSVGRVEKLFF
TRBD2	many	TRBV7-6	TRBJ2-1	TGTGCCAGCAGCTCCGGACTAGCGGGAGTGCAGGAGCAGTTCTTC	CASSSGLAGVQEQFF
-	-	TRBV4-2	TRBJ1-3	TGTGCCAGCAGCCAAGATCGACAGGCCTCTGGAAACACCATATATTTT	CASSQDRQASGNTIYF
-	many	TRBV7-3	TRBJ2-1	TGTGCCAGCAGCTTATGGGTGTACAATGAGCAGTTCTTC	CASSLWVYNEQFF
-	few	TRBV20-1	TRBJ1-6	TGCAGTGCTAGAGATCAAGTCAGGGGAACCTATAATTCACCCCTCCACTTT	CSARDQVRGTYNSPLHF
-	many	TRBV6-1	TRBJ2-3	TGTGCCAGCAGTGTATCGGATACGCAGTATTTT	CASSVSDTQYF
-	few	TRBV29-1	TRBJ1-2	TGCAGCGCTCCCGGACTGGAGATAGACACCTTC	CSAPGLEIDTF
TRBD1	-	TRBV18	TRBJ1-1	TGTGCCAGCTCACCCCCCGGGACAGAAGAAGCTTTCTTT	CASSPPGTEEAFF
TRBD1	-	TRBV5-1	TRBJ2-1	TGCGCCAGCAGCTCCGGACAGGGAGCCAATGAGCAGTTCTTC	CASSSGQGANEQFF
-	many	TRBV7-2	TRBJ2-7	TGTGCCAGCAGCACAGCCGGGACAGCGGGAATTTACGAGCAGTACTTC	CASSTAGTAGIYEQYF
TRBD1	-	TRBV28	TRBJ2-7	TGTGCCAGCAGTTATGACAGGGGTCCCTACGAGCAGTACTTC	CASSYDRGPYEQYF
TRBD1	-	TRBV29-1	TRBJ1-2	TGCAGCGTAGCCGGGACAGAGAACTATGGCTACACCTTC	CSVAGTENYGYTF
-	-	TRBV7-9	TRBJ1-2	TGTGCCAGCAGCGGAGAGGTGTCAGGGAGCGGCTACACCTTC	CASSGEVSGSGYTF
-	many	TRBV4-3	TRBJ2-3	TGCGCCAGCAGCCGGGAGAAGGGAATCCGCACAGATACGCAGTATTTT	CASSREKGIRTDTQYF
-	few	TRBV7-8	TRBJ2-5	TGTGCCAGCAGCTTAAGGCCAGCCCCTTTGACCCAGTACTTC	CASSLRPAPLTQYF
TRBD1	few	TRBV6-8	TRBJ1-5	TGTGCCAGCAGTGGCCGGACAGGGGGGCTTTTAGAGAGCAATCAGCCCCAGCATTTT	CASSGRTGGLLESNQPQHF